The 24 T cell receptor beta chains below all came from one sample that was sequenced in a study of PD-1 blockade in classical Hodgkin lymphoma. The time point denotes: cycle 4 day 1 (C4D1), after 6 weeks of nivolumab. Every patient had relapsed following autologous stem cell transplantation, and cohorts differed in brentuximab vedotin exposure. Purified CD4+ T cells were obtained from thawed PBMCs through magnetic negative selection. Produced via immunoSEQ multiplex PCR; TCRdb's table is partial and in-frame only. The sample contains approximately 31,000 clones, about 81% of which appear only once. Specimen: CD4+ T cells from blood, collected before the fourth cycle of nivolumab. These TCRs come from a human donor with classical Hodgkin lymphoma.

The chain recombines TRBV18 with TRBJ1-4; weak D call: TRBD1 (5 bases). V lost 2 bases to trimming and J lost 7 bases, with 8 bases between them. The CDR3 spans 13 residues. Germline CDR1 KGHSH, CDR2 LQKENI. DNA of the CDR3: TGTGCCAGCTCACCAGGGGGAGGTGAAAAACTGTTTTTT. Protein sequence: CASSPGGGEKLFF.

The chain recombines TRBV23-1 with TRBJ1-4, with TRBD1 matching over 7 bases. TRBV23-1 is given ORF status, its function remaining uncertain. This CDR3 has 19 residues. Germline trimming cut 8 bases from V and 4 bases from J; bases unmatched to any gene: 22. The CDR3 DNA reads as TGCGCCAGCCATCCCGAGGGGGGCAGGGGGGTTCAGAATAATGAAAAACTGTTTTTT. Protein sequence: CASHPEGGRGVQNNEKLFF.

This rearrangement joins TRBV7-2 to TRBJ1-1; D is unclear. The germline CDR1 and CDR2 sequences are SGHTA and FQGNSA. Trimming shortened V by 3 bases and J by 6 bases, and 11 bases separated the two germline ends. The CDR3 is made up of 13 amino acids. CDR3 DNA sequence: TGTGCCAGCAGCTTTGGCCGGGTCCCTGAAGCTTTCTTT. Translated: CASSFGRVPEAFF.

The chain uses TRBV6-1 and TRBJ2-2; 10 bases map to TRBD2. V lost 2 bases and J lost 0; bases outside the gene matches: 3. The CDR3 loop spans 17 amino acids. In germline, CDR1 is MNHNS, CDR2 SASEGT. DNA of the CDR3: TGTGCCAGCAGTGAAAGCCTAGCGGGGGCGAACACCGGGGAGCTGTTTTTT. Its translation: CASSESLAGANTGELFF.

The chain combines TRBV5-4 with TRBJ2-5, with TRBD2 matching 8 bases. Looked up from germline, CDR1 is SGHNT and CDR2 is YYREEE (reference sequence). Germline trimming cut 4 bases from V and 2 bases from J; bases unmatched to any gene: 4. The CDR3 contains 14 residues. The CDR3: CASSAGLVQETQYF. CDR3 in DNA: TGTGCCAGCAGCGCGGGACTAGTACAAGAGACCCAGTACTTC.

The chain combines TRBV5-4 with TRBJ1-3; TRBD1 is a possible D gene (5 bases). Germline V gene data show CDR1 as SGHNT and CDR2 as YYREEE (reference sequence). The CDR3 extends over 15 amino acids. Trimming stripped 2 bases from V and 0 bases from J, with 9 bases between. DNA of the CDR3: TGTGCCAGCAGCTTAGACAGCGGCTCTGGAAACACCATATATTTT. Residues: CASSLDSGSGNTIYF.

The rearrangement uses TRBV6-5 and TRBJ1-5; D uncertain. V lost 6 bases to trimming and J lost 1 base, with 13 bases between them. The length of the CDR3 is 15 residues. The germline V gene encodes CDR1 MNHEY and CDR2 SVGAGI. The CDR3 spells CASSNTVSSNQPQHF. In DNA form, the CDR3 reads TGTGCCAGCAGCAATACAGTATCCAGCAATCAGCCCCAGCATTTT.

The chain combines TRBV30 with TRBJ2-3; D unclear. Germline V gene data show CDR1 as GTSNPN and CDR2 as SVGIG (reference sequence). The ends were cut back, 8 bases at V and 0 bases at J, with 12 bases in the middle. This CDR3 spans 13 amino acids. The CDR3 region has the DNA TGTGCCGTAGAACTTACTAGCACAGATACGCAGTATTTT. Amino acid sequence: CAVELTSTDTQYF. Full variable domain (rest looked up from reference TRBV30 and TRBJ2-3): SQTIHQWPATLVQPVGSPLSLECTVEGTSNPNLYWYRQAAGRGLQLLFYSVGIGQISSEVPQNLSASRPQDRQFILSSKKLLLSDSGFYLCAVELTSTDTQYFGPGTRLTVL.

J is TRBJ2-7 and V is TRBV30; D call uncertain. This CDR3 is 11 amino acids long. Germline V gives CDR1 GTSNPN, CDR2 SVGIG (reference sequence). Trimming pared 0 bases from V and 4 bases from J, leaving 4 bases between. The CDR3 DNA reads as TGTGCCTGGAGTGTAGAGTACGAGCAGTACTTC. This sequence encodes CAWSVEYEQYF.

This chain connects TRBV28 to TRBJ1-2; possibly TRBD1 for D (5 bases). The V gene lost 5 bases and the J gene lost 3 bases, with 13 bases spanning the gap. Germline V gives CDR1 MDHEN, CDR2 SYDVKM. The CDR3 is 14 residues long. The CDR3 region is CASSLKGWDYGYTF. The CDR3, as DNA: TGTGCCAGCAGTCTTAAGGGGTGGGACTATGGCTACACCTTC.

The genes are TRBV19 and TRBJ1-4; D may be TRBD1 (6 bases). Trimming pared 10 bases from V and 7 bases from J, leaving 28 bases between. CDR1 and CDR2 (germline): LNHDA, SQIVND (reference sequence). CDR3 size: 17 residues. In DNA form, the CDR3 reads TGTGCCACCTCCGCCTTGACAGGACTCGGAGCGGCTGAAAAACTGTTTTTT. Protein sequence: CATSALTGLGAAEKLFF.

This clone showed up just once. This rearrangement joins TRBV11-3 to TRBJ2-1; D is possibly TRBD1 (6 bases). The CDR3 has 15 amino acids. Germline V gene data show CDR1 as SGHNT and CDR2 as YENEEA. V was shortened by 1 base and J by 5 bases, with 12 bases between the two germline ends. In DNA form, the CDR3 reads TGTGCCAGCAGCTTAGGCAGGGGCCCCCACAATGAGCAGTTCTTC. Its protein product is CASSLGRGPHNEQFF.

A word on this clone: Within the sample, other DNA sequences also encode this same CDR3. The gene calls are TRBV30 and TRBJ2-7; TRBD1 aligns across 11 bases. CDR3 length: 15 residues. With V trimmed by 3 bases and J by 0 bases, 4 bases remained unmatched. CDR1 is GTSNPN and CDR2 is SVGIG in the germline V gene (reference sequence). CDR3 in amino acids: CAWSADRGPSYEQYF. The CDR3, as DNA: TGTGCCTGGAGCGCGGACAGGGGGCCCTCCTACGAGCAGTACTTC.

This rearrangement joins TRBV5-1 to TRBJ1-2, with D perhaps matching TRBD1 (6 bases). The CDR3 spans 15 residues. Trimming pared 3 bases from V and 3 bases from J, leaving 15 bases between. CDR1 SGHRS and CDR2 YFSETQ come from the germline V gene. CDR3 sequence (DNA): TGCGCCAGCAGCTGGGGGAAAGGGGGAGACTATGGCTACACCTTC. Amino acids: CASSWGKGGDYGYTF.

This clone was observed once. The rearrangement links TRBV6-1 to TRBJ1-4, with a weak D call TRBD1 (6 bases). V dropped 2 bases and J dropped 8 bases, with 18 bases sitting between them. Germline lookup yields CDR1 MNHNS and CDR2 SASEGT. The CDR3 extends over 16 amino acids. CDR3 bases: TGTGCCAGCAGTGAACGCCGTCAGGGGATAGGGGAAAAACTGTTTTTT. Encoded protein: CASSERRQGIGEKLFF.

The chain carries TRBV7-2 and TRBJ1-4; 7 positions match TRBD1. The V segment lost 5 bases and the J segment 4 bases; nucleotides outside the gene matches: 4. The germline V gene encodes CDR1 SGHTA and CDR2 FQGNSA. The CDR3 consists of 14 residues. CDR3 in DNA: TGTGCCAGCAGCAGGGACAGTCTTAATGAAAAACTGTTTTTT. Its translation: CASSRDSLNEKLFF.

The chain couples TRBV4-2 to TRBJ2-3, with 12 bases that match TRBD2. V shed 3 bases, J shed 4 bases, and the junction held 11 bases outside the gene matches. The CDR3 loop spans 18 amino acids. Germline V gene lookup returns CDR1 LGHNA and CDR2 YNFKEQ. This chain's CDR3 is CASSHKLAGGGGPDTQYF. As DNA, the CDR3 is TGTGCCAGCAGCCATAAACTAGCGGGGGGTGGTGGGCCAGATACGCAGTATTTT.

The chain has TRBV27 and TRBJ2-7; D possibly uses TRBD1 or TRBD2 (6 bases each). Germline-derived CDR1 and CDR2 are MNHEY and SMNVEV (reference sequence). Trimming removed 10 bases at V and 2 bases at J, with 15 bases between. The CDR3 loop spans 13 amino acids. The CDR3 reads CATSEGVTYEQYF. The CDR3 DNA is TGTGCCACCTCGGAGGGGGTTACCTACGAGCAGTACTTC.

The gene calls are TRBV29-1 and TRBJ2-7, with 11 bases lining up with TRBD1. V was clipped by 4 bases and J by 6 bases; unmatched bases: 5. CDR1 and CDR2 (germline): SQVTM, ANQGSEA. The CDR3 totals 13 residues. CDR3 nucleotide sequence: TGCAGCGTTGCCCGGGACAGGGGGGGCGAGCAGTACTTC. Translating it yields CSVARDRGGEQYF.

The chain employs TRBV19 and TRBJ1-6; 10 bases are a match to TRBD1. The V gene end was trimmed by 8 bases and the J gene end by 0 bases; junction bases not matched to a gene: 4. There are 16 residues in the CDR3. Germline loops: CDR1 LNHDA, CDR2 SQIVND (reference sequence). The CDR3 protein is CASSDRGISYNSPLHF. The CDR3 DNA reads TGTGCCAGTTCGGACAGGGGGATCTCCTATAATTCACCCCTCCACTTT.

Here the CDR3 DNA reads TGTGCCAGCACTTCCCCCGGGACAGGGGGCACAGATACGCAGTATTTT. Its protein is CASTSPGTGGTDTQYF. The J gene is TRBJ2-3, the V gene TRBV28; 10 bases line up with TRBD1. The V segment lost 7 bases and the J segment 1 base; nucleotides outside the gene matches: 8. CDR3 length: 16 residues. Germline V CDR1 and CDR2: MDHEN, SYDVKM.

This clone was detected once. The CDR3 region has the DNA TGTGCCAGCAGCTTAGGTTCCCCGTCAGATACGCAGTATTTT. It is translated as CASSLGSPSDTQYF. The chain combines TRBV7-8 with TRBJ2-3; no clear D gene. Germline V gene sequence: CDR1 SGHVS, CDR2 FQNEAQ. V gave up 1 base and J gave up 4 bases, with 9 bases separating them. This CDR3 is 14 amino acids long.

The genes are TRBV11-2 and TRBJ2-1, with TRBD1 matching 7 bases. CDR1 and CDR2 from the germline V gene are SGHAT and FQNNGV. The CDR3 extends over 15 amino acids. V lost 5 bases to trimming and J lost 2 bases; unmatched junction nucleotides: 6. This CDR3 reads CASSPGTAPYNEQFF. DNA for the CDR3: TGTGCCAGCAGCCCCGGGACAGCACCCTACAATGAGCAGTTCTTC.

This chain uses TRBV2 with TRBJ2-7, with no clear D. Germline CDR1 and CDR2: SNHLY and FYNNEI. CDR3 size: 12 residues. V was shortened by 2 bases and J by 4 bases, with 6 bases between the two germline ends. The CDR3 here is CASSELDYEQYF. The DNA of the CDR3 is TGTGCCAGCAGTGAACTCGATTACGAGCAGTACTTC.